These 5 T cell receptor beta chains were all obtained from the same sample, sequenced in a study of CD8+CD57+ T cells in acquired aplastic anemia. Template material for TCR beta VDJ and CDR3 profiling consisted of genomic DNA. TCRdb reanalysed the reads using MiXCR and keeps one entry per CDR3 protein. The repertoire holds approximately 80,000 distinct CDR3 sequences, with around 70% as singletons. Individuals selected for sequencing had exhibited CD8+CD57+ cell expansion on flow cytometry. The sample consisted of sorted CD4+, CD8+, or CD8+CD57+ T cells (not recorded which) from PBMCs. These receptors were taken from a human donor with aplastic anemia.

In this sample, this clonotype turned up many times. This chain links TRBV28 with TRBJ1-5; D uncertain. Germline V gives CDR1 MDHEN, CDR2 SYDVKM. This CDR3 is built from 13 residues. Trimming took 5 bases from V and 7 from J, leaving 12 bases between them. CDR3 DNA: TGTGCCAGCAGTCCCTCGCCCCAGCAGCCCCAGCATTTT. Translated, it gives CASSPSPQQPQHF. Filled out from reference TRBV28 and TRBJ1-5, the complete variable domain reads DVKVTQSSRYLVKRTGEKVFLECVQDMDHENMFWYRQDPGLGLRLIYFSYDVKMKEKGDIPEGYSVSREKKERFSLILESASTNQTSMYLCASSPSPQQPQHFGDGTRLSIL.

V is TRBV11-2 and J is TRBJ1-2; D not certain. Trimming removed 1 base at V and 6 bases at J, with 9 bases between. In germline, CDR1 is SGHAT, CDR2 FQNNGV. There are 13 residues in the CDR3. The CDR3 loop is CASSLVVADGYTF. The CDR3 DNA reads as TGTGCCAGCAGCTTAGTGGTTGCGGATGGCTACACCTTC.

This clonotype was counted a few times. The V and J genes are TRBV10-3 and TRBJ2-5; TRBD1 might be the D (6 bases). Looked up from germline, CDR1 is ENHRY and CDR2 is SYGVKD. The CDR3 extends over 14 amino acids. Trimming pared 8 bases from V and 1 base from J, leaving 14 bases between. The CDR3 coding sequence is TGTGCCATCTCCTCTCAACAGGGCCAAGAGACCCAGTACTTC. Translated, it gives CAISSQQGQETQYF.

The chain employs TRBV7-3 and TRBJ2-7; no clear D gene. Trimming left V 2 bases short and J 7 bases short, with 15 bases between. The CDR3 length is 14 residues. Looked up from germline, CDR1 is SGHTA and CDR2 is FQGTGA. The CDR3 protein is CASSLGVGPWEQYF. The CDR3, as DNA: TGTGCCAGCAGCTTAGGGGTAGGGCCTTGGGAGCAGTACTTC.

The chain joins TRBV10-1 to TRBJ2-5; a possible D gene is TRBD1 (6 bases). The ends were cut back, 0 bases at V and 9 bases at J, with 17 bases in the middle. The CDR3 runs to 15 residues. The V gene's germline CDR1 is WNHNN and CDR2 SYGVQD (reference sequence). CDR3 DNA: TGCGCCAGCAGTGAGTCGGGGGCCGGCAAGGAGGCCCAGTACTTC. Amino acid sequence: CASSESGAGKEAQYF.